Included here is one T cell receptor beta chain sequence, with context. Germline CDR1 reads WSHSY; CDR2 reads SAAADI. V was shortened by 4 bases and J by 9 bases, with 9 bases between the two germline ends. The CDR3 runs 11 residues. It was with a sample-barcoded 5' primer and a J-beta primer mix that a second PCR of roughly 7 to 11 cycles was run. TCRdb fed the 5' RACE reads into MiXCR, producing one record per CDR3 protein. This table has hundreds of thousands of distinct CDR3 sequences, 58% appearing once. This sample is drawn from a study of blood T cells in healthy people across ages. The sample taken for sequencing was blood. This chain connects TRBV10-2 to TRBJ1-2; unclear D gene. The clonotype originates from a man aged 30 to 45 in good health. The CDR3 DNA sequence: TGCGCCAGCAGTGGCATGGGGAGCTACACCTTC. Its protein product is CASSGMGSYTF.